The clone carrying this TCR beta chain appeared once. The antigen is undetermined. The same CDR3 also results from other DNA sequences found in this sample. The J segment lost 4 bases and the V segment lost 5 bases, leaving 6 bases of the junction unmatched. CDR3 length: 15 residues. Germline values: CDR1 SGHAT, CDR2 FQNNGV. Clones were sequenced by immunoSEQ multiplex PCR, and TCRdb holds only the in-frame ones, with some missing. This table holds 2 million to 2.5 million clones, over 85% found once. This specimen comes from a study of shared clonotypes between healthy human individuals. Overall study findings and caveats: In four donors, about 5% of naive CD4 clonotypes appeared in common. Generally, estimated richness proved larger in naive subsets than it did in memory subsets.

Sequencing was performed on naive CD4+ T cells sorted from blood. Subset here: CD45RA+ positively selected. The rearrangement joins TRBV11-2 to TRBJ1-4; 8 nucleotides line up with TRBD1. The receptor's source is a man younger than 30 in good health. CDR3 nucleotides: TGTGCCAGCAGCCCCGGACAGGGCCTTAATGAAAAACTGTTTTTT. Translated, it gives CASSPGQGLNEKLFF.